This paragraph covers one T cell receptor beta chain sequence. The repertoire was sequenced with immunoSEQ multiplex PCR; TCRdb's copy has only in-frame clones and lacks some. The table lists roughly 330,000 clones, under 90% of them singletons, with about 10% in the top ten. The data belong to a study of blood T cell repertoires in COVID-19. Germline loops: CDR1 SGHAT, CDR2 FQNNGV. The V segment lost 6 bases and the J segment 6 bases; nucleotides outside the gene matches: 16. CDR3 length: 19 amino acids. This receptor was identified in a woman aged 18-29 years who had recovered from COVID-19. Material for sequencing was PBMCs or T cells enriched from blood (not recorded which). The chain couples TRBV11-2 to TRBJ2-1, with 14 bases that match TRBD2. CDR3 nucleotides: TGTGCCAGCAGATCTCCGGGACTAGCGGGAGTAGGGTTCTCCAATGAGCAGTTCTTC. Encoded protein: CASRSPGLAGVGFSNEQFF.